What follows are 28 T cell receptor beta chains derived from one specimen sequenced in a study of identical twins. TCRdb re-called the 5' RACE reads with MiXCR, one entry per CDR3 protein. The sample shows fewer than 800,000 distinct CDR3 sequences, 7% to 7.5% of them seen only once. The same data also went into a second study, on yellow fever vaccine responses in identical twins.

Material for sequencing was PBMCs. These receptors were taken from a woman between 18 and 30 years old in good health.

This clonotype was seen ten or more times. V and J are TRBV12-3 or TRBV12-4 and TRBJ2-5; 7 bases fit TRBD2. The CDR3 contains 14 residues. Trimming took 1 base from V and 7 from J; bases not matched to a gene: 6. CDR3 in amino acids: CASSLERGVGTQYF. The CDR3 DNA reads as TGTGCCAGCAGTTTAGAACGGGGGGTGGGGACCCAGTACTTC.

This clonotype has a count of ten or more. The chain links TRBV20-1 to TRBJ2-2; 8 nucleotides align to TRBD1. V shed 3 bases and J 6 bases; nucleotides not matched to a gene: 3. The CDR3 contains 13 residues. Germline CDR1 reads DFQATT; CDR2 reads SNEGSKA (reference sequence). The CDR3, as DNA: TGCAGTGCTAGGGGACAGGTACCCGGGGAGCTGTTTTTT. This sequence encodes CSARGQVPGELFF.

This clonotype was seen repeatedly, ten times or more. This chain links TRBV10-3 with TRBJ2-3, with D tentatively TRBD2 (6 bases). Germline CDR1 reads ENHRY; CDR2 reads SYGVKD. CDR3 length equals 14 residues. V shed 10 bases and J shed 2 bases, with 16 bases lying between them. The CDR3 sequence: CATQLAAYTDTQYF. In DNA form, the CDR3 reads TGTGCCACTCAACTAGCAGCTTACACAGATACGCAGTATTTT.

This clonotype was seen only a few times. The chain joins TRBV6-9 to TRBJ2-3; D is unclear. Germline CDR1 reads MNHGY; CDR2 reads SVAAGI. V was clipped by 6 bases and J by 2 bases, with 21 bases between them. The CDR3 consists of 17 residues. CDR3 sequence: CASRHPFGPRNTDTQYF. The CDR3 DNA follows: TGTGCCAGCAGACACCCGTTCGGACCCCGAAACACAGATACGCAGTATTTT.

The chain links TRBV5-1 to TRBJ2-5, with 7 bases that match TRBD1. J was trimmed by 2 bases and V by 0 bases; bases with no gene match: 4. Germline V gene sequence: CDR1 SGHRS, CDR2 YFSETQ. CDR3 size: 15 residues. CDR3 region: CASSLGDREQETQYF. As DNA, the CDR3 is TGCGCCAGCAGCTTGGGGGACAGAGAACAAGAGACCCAGTACTTC.

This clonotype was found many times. The CDR3 DNA reads as TGTGCCAGCAGTTCGACGGGTCGCCTGTACAATGAGCAGTTCTTC. Encoded protein: CASSSTGRLYNEQFF. This chain uses TRBV12-3 or TRBV12-4 with TRBJ2-1; D gene unclear. The V end was cut by 4 bases, the J end by 4 bases, with 14 bases between. The CDR3 totals 15 residues.

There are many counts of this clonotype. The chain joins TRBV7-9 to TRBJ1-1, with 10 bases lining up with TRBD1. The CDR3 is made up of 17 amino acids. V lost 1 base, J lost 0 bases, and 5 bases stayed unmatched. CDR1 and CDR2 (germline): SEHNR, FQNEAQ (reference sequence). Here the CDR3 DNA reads TGTGCCAGCAGCTTAGGGACAGGGGGTTCCTTGAACACTGAAGCTTTCTTT. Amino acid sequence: CASSLGTGGSLNTEAFF.

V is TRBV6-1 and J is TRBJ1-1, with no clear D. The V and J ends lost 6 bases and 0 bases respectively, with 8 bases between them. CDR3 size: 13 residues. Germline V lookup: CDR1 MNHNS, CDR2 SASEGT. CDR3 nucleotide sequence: TGTGCCAGCAGGAGAGATATGAACACTGAAGCTTTCTTT. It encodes CASRRDMNTEAFF.

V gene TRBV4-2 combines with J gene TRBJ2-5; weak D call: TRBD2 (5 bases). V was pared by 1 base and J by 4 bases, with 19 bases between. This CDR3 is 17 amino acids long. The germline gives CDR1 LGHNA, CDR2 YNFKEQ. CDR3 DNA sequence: TGTGCCAGCAGCCAAGGAACCTTCATCCGGGCGGGAGAGACCCAGTACTTC. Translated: CASSQGTFIRAGETQYF.

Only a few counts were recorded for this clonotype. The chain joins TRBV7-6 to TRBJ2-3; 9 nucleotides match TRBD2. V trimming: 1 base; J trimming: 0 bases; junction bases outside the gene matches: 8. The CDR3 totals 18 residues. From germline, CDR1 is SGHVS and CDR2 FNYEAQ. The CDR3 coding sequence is TGTGCCAGCAGCTTAGGCCTAGCGGGAACCTCTAGCACAGATACGCAGTATTTT. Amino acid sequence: CASSLGLAGTSSTDTQYF.

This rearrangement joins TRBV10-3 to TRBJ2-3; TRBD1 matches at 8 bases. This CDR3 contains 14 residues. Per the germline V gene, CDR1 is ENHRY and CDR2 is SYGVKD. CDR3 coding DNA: TGTGGCACACAGGGACAGGCTGTTGGAGATACGCAGTATTTT. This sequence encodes CGTQGQAVGDTQYF.

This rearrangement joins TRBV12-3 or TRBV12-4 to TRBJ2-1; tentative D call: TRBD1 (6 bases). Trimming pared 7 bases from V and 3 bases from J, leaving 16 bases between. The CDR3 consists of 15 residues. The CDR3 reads CASTESGQLYNEQFF. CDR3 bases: TGTGCCAGCACCGAGTCGGGACAACTCTACAATGAGCAGTTCTTC.

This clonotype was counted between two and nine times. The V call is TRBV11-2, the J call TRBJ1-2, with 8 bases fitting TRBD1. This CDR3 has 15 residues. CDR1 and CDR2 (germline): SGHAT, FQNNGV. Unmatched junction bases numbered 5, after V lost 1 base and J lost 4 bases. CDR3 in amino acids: CASSLAGGTLYGYTF. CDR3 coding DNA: TGTGCCAGCAGCTTAGCAGGGGGCACCCTCTATGGCTACACCTTC.

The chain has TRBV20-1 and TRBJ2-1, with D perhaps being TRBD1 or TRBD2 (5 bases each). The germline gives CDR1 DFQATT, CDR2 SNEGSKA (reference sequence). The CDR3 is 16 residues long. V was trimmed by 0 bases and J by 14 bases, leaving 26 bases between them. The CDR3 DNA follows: TGCAGTGCTAGAGACCGACCCCGGGACCCTCGCTGGCGGGAGTTCTTC. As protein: CSARDRPRDPRWREFF.

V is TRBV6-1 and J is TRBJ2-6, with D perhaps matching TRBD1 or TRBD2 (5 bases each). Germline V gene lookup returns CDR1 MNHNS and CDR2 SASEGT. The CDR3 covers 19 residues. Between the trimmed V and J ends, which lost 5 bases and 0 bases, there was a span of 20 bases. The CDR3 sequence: CASSLNTGRGTSGANVLTF. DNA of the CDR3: TGTGCCAGCAGTCTTAACACTGGACGAGGGACCTCTGGGGCCAACGTCCTGACTTTC.

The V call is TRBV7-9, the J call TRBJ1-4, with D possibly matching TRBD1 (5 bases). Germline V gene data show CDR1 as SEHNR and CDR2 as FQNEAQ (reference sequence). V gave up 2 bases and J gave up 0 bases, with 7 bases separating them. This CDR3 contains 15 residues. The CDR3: CASSLQGTTNEKLFF. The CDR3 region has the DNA TGTGCCAGCAGCTTACAGGGAACAACTAATGAAAAACTGTTTTTT.

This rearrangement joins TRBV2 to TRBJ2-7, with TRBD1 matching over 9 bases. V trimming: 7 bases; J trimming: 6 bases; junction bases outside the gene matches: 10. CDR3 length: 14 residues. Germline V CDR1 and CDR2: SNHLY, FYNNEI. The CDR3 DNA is TGTGCCAGCACCCGGACAGGGGTCCTCGGCGAGCAGTACGTC. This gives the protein CASTRTGVLGEQYV.

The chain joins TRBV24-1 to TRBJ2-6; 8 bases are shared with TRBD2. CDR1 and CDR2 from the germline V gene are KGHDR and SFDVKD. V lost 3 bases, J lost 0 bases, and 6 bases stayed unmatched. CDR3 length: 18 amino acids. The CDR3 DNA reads TGTGCCACCAGTGATCAATCGGGAGGGCCCTCTGGGGCCAACGTCCTGACTTTC. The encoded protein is CATSDQSGGPSGANVLTF.

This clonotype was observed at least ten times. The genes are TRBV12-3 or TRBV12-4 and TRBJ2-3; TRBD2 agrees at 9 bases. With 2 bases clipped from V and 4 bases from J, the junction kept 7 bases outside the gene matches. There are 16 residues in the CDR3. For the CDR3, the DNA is TGTGCCAGCAGTTTACCCTGGACTAGCGACGCAGATACGCAGTATTTT. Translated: CASSLPWTSDADTQYF.

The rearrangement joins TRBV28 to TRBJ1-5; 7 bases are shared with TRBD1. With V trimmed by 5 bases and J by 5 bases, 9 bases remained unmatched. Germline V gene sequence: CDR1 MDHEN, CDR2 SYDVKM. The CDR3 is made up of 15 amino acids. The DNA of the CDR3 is TGTGCCAGCAGTCGTAGACAGGGAAATTATCAGCCCCAGCATTTT. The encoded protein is CASSRRQGNYQPQHF.

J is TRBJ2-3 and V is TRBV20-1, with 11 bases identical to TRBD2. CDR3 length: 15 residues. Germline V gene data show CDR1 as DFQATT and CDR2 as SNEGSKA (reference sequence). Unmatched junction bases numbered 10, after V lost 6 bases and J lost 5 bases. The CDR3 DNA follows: TGCAGTGCCCTTGCTAGCGGGGGGAGGTTAGATACGCAGTATTTT. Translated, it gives CSALASGGRLDTQYF.

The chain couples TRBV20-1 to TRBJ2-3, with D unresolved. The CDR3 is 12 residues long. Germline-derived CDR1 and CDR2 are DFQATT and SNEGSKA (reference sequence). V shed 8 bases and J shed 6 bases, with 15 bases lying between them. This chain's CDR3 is CSRGLGGDTQYF. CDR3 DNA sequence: TGCAGTCGTGGGTTGGGTGGCGATACGCAGTATTTT.

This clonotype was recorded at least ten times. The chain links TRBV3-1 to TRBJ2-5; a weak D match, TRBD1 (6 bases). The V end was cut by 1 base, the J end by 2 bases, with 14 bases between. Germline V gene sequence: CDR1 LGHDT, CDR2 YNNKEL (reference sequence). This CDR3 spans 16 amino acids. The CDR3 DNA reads TGTGCCAGCAGCCAAGGGCCAGGGGTGATTCAAGAGACCCAGTACTTC. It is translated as CASSQGPGVIQETQYF.

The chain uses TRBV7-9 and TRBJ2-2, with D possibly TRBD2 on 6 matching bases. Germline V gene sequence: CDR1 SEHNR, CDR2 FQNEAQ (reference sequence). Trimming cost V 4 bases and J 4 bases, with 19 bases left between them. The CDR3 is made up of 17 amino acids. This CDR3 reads CASSYQGTLVSTGELFF. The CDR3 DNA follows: TGTGCCAGCAGCTATCAAGGGACTTTAGTGAGCACCGGGGAGCTGTTTTTT.

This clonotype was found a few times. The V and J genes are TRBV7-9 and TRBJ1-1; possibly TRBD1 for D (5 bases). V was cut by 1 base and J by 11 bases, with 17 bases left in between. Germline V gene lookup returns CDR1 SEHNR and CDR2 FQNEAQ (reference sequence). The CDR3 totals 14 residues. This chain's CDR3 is CASSLVRSGAPAFF. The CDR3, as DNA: TGTGCCAGCAGCTTAGTGAGGTCTGGGGCACCCGCTTTCTTT.

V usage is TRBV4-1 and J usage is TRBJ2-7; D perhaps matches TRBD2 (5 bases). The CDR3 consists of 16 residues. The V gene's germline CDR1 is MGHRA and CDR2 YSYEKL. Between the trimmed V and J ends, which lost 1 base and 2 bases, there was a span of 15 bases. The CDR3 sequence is CASSQAPGTKTYEQYF. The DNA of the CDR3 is TGCGCCAGCAGCCAAGCACCGGGAACGAAAACCTACGAGCAGTACTTC.

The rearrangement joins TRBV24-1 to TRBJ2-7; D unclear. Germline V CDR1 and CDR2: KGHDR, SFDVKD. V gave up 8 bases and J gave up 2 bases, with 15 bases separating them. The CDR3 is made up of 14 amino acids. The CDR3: CATTTDPKPYEQYF. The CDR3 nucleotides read TGTGCCACCACTACCGACCCGAAACCCTACGAGCAGTACTTC.

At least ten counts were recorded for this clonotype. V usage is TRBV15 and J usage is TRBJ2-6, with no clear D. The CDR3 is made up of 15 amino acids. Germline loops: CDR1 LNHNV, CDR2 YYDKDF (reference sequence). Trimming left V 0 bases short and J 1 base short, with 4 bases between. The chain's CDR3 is CATSRDTSGANVLTF. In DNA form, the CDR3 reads TGTGCCACCAGCAGAGATACTTCTGGGGCCAACGTCCTGACTTTC.